This TCR beta chain stems from a study of post-analysis software for immune sequencing data. The study's findings and limits: About five TRBV segments, including TRBV5-6, TRBV5-1 and TRBV20-1, were more frequent in patients than controls.

Sequencing libraries made from TCR beta cDNA carried unique molecular identifiers. TCRdb analysed the PCR reads with MiXCR anew, one entry per CDR3 protein. Here the sample spans over 250,000 distinct CDR3 sequences, 30% to 45% being singletons. The CDR3 consists of 13 residues. Looked up from germline, CDR1 is SGHDN and CDR2 is FVKESK. V lost 4 bases, J lost 8 bases, and 14 bases lay in between. This clonotype has ten or more counts. The antigen is not known. This TCR came from a girl aged 5 to 17 with multiple sclerosis. This chain uses TRBV14 with TRBJ1-2, with a tentative D call TRBD1 (5 bases). The sample was blood. CDR3 amino acids: CASSLGTEKGYTF. CDR3 bases: TGTGCCAGCAGCCTTGGGACGGAGAAAGGCTACACCTTC.